These T cell receptor beta chains were read from a single sample in a study of CD8 T cells in Susac syndrome. Each CDR3 protein gets one entry after TCRdb re-called the immunoSEQ multiplex PCR reads with MiXCR. The data contain some 99,000 distinct CDR3 sequences, 90% to 95% of them seen just once; the ten biggest clones take up more than 0.3%. Sequencing was carried out using CD4+ T cells from PBMCs. Every receptor here comes from a human donor with Susac syndrome. Each CDR3 is given with its conserved first and last residue. A D gene is named only where the DNA matches it firmly. Where a row states a size, it is once, few, many or the class of an expanded clone; other rows omit it.

v_call,clone_size,d_call,j_call,cdr3_aa,cdr3_nt
TRBV19,NA,NA,TRBJ1-1,CASIGWANTEAFF,TGTGCCAGTATCGGGTGGGCGAACACTGAAGCTTTCTTT
TRBV1,NA,NA,TRBJ1-1,CTSSPYLDPNTEAFF,TGCACCAGCAGCCCGTATCTCGACCCGAACACTGAAGCTTTCTTT
TRBV30,NA,NA,TRBJ1-4,CAWSAGGQGEKLFF,TGTGCCTGGAGTGCCGGGGGGCAGGGAGAAAAACTGTTTTTT
TRBV27,NA,TRBD1,TRBJ2-1,CASSTARQGGYNEQFF,TGTGCCAGCAGTACCGCCCGACAGGGGGGCTACAATGAGCAGTTCTTC
TRBV7-2,NA,NA,TRBJ2-5,CASSTTGETQYF,TGTGCCAGCAGTACGACAGGAGAGACCCAGTACTTC
TRBV30,NA,NA,TRBJ1-2,CAWSTETSYGYTF,TGTGCCTGGAGTACAGAAACCTCCTATGGCTACACCTTC
TRBV7-6,NA,NA,TRBJ2-3,CASSPTGDTQYF,TGTGCCAGCAGCCCTACTGGAGATACGCAGTATTTT
TRBV3-1,NA,NA,TRBJ2-7,CASSQATWGGEQYF,TGTGCCAGCAGCCAAGCGACCTGGGGAGGAGAGCAGTACTTC
TRBV5-1,NA,NA,TRBJ1-2,CASSLDRDYGYTF,TGCGCCAGCAGCTTGGACAGGGACTATGGCTACACCTTC
TRBV30,NA,NA,TRBJ1-2,CAWSVPGGGYTF,TGTGCCTGGAGTGTGCCCGGGGGTGGCTACACCTTC
TRBV11-2,NA,TRBD1,TRBJ1-6,CASSRDRDFSPLHF,TGTGCCAGCAGCAGGGACAGGGACTTTTCACCCCTCCACTTT
TRBV4-1,NA,NA,TRBJ2-1,CASSQRYNEQFF,TGCGCCAGCAGCCAACGGTACAATGAGCAGTTCTTC
TRBV2,NA,TRBD2,TRBJ2-3,CASTGAGMGDTQYF,TGTGCCAGCACCGGAGCGGGGATGGGAGATACGCAGTATTTT
TRBV29-1,NA,NA,TRBJ2-2,CSVEKGGMNTGELFF,TGCAGCGTTGAAAAGGGGGGGATGAACACCGGGGAGCTGTTTTTT
TRBV2,NA,NA,TRBJ2-2,CAHLQPTGELFF,TGTGCCCACCTACAACCCACCGGGGAGCTGTTTTTT
TRBV7-9,NA,NA,TRBJ1-1,CASGTPTNTEAFF,TGTGCCAGCGGGACACCTACGAACACTGAAGCTTTCTTT
TRBV2,NA,NA,TRBJ2-2,CASSGTAAGELFF,TGTGCCAGCAGTGGGACAGCGGCCGGGGAGCTGTTTTTT
TRBV20-1,NA,NA,TRBJ2-3,CSLGVGGTDTQYF,TGCAGTTTGGGGGTCGGGGGCACAGATACGCAGTATTTT
TRBV19,NA,NA,TRBJ1-1,CASSLTGGPAFF,TGTGCCAGTAGTCTTACAGGCGGCCCAGCTTTCTTT
TRBV14,NA,NA,TRBJ2-5,CASSQSRNQETQYF,TGTGCCAGCAGCCAGTCCAGGAACCAAGAGACCCAGTACTTC
TRBV29-1,NA,TRBD1,TRBJ2-1,CSTLGGTGGLNEQFF,TGCAGCACCTTAGGAGGGACAGGGGGCCTTAATGAGCAGTTCTTC
TRBV10-3,NA,NA,TRBJ2-7,CAISESRLKEQYF,TGTGCCATCAGTGAGTCCCGACTGAAGGAGCAGTACTTC
TRBV30,NA,NA,TRBJ1-5,CAWAPALNQPQHF,TGTGCCTGGGCCCCGGCCCTTAATCAGCCCCAGCATTTT
TRBV5-1,few,TRBD2,TRBJ2-1,CASSLGLSGGDYEQFF,TGCGCCAGCAGCTTGGGCCTTAGCGGGGGGGATTATGAGCAGTTCTTC
TRBV30,NA,TRBD1,TRBJ2-7,CAARWDSFSYEQYF,TGTGCCGCCCGTTGGGACAGTTTTTCCTACGAGCAGTACTTC
TRBV5-1,NA,TRBD2,TRBJ2-1,CASSFRGGAPEQFF,TGCGCCAGCAGCTTCCGCGGGGGGGCTCCTGAGCAGTTCTTC
TRBV20-1,NA,TRBD1,TRBJ1-2,CSATQGNYGYTF,TGCAGTGCTACACAGGGGAACTATGGCTACACCTTC
TRBV29-1,NA,NA,TRBJ2-3,CSVEFFGEADTQYF,TGCAGCGTTGAGTTTTTTGGGGAGGCGGATACGCAGTATTTT
TRBV12-3/TRBV12-4,NA,NA,TRBJ1-2,CASSFGEANYGYTF,TGTGCCAGCAGTTTCGGGGAGGCTAACTATGGCTACACCTTC
TRBV20-1,NA,NA,TRBJ2-7,CSAKMGAYEQYF,TGCAGTGCTAAGATGGGGGCGTACGAGCAGTACTTC
TRBV7-9,NA,TRBD1,TRBJ1-5,CASSLGYRGQDQPQHF,TGTGCCAGCAGCTTAGGATACAGGGGGCAGGATCAGCCCCAGCATTTT
TRBV19,NA,NA,TRBJ2-3,CASSLRRGARTDTQYF,TGTGCCAGTAGTCTTCGGAGAGGGGCCCGCACAGATACGCAGTATTTT
TRBV9,few,NA,TRBJ2-5,CASSVDGRETQYF,TGTGCCAGCAGCGTGGACGGGCGGGAGACCCAGTACTTC
TRBV9,NA,NA,TRBJ2-3,CASSVSVDTQYF,TGTGCCAGCAGCGTGTCCGTGGATACGCAGTATTTT
TRBV29-1,NA,NA,TRBJ2-5,CSVQEPQETQYF,TGCAGCGTCCAAGAACCTCAAGAGACCCAGTACTTC
TRBV6-5,once,TRBD1,TRBJ2-5,CASSYRDRGQETQYF,TGTGCCAGCAGTTACCGGGACAGGGGTCAAGAGACCCAGTACTTC
TRBV7-2,NA,NA,TRBJ1-2,CASRPGQLYGYTF,TGTGCCAGCAGACCTGGACAGCTCTATGGCTACACCTTC
TRBV14,NA,NA,TRBJ2-1,CASSQDQGFYNEQFF,TGTGCCAGCAGCCAAGATCAGGGATTTTACAATGAGCAGTTCTTC
TRBV13,NA,TRBD1,TRBJ1-6,CASSSRGGQGYNSPLHF,TGTGCCAGCAGCTCCCGTGGCGGACAGGGATATAATTCACCCCTCCACTTT
TRBV9,NA,TRBD2,TRBJ2-5,CASSPKIGLAIRETQYF,TGTGCCAGCAGCCCGAAGATAGGACTAGCAATCAGAGAGACCCAGTACTTC
TRBV30,NA,NA,TRBJ1-1,CAWSVNEVAEAFF,TGTGCCTGGAGTGTGAATGAAGTGGCTGAAGCTTTCTTT
TRBV13,NA,NA,TRBJ2-2,CASSLENHYTGELFF,TGTGCCAGCAGCTTAGAGAACCACTACACCGGGGAGCTGTTTTTT
TRBV19,NA,TRBD1,TRBJ1-3,CASTNRGSDTIYF,TGTGCCAGTACCAACAGGGGCTCGGACACCATATATTTT
TRBV9,few,NA,TRBJ1-2,CASSVAQVKNGYTF,TGTGCCAGCAGCGTCGCTCAGGTGAAGAATGGCTACACCTTC
TRBV3-1,NA,TRBD1,TRBJ2-1,CASSQGDRDEADWGEQFF,TGTGCCAGCAGCCAAGGAGACAGGGATGAGGCGGACTGGGGTGAGCAGTTCTTC
TRBV6-1,NA,TRBD1,TRBJ2-2,CASSARDRGPTGEPFF,TGTGCCAGCAGTGCCCGGGACAGGGGTCCTACCGGGGAGCCGTTTTTT
TRBV20-1,NA,NA,TRBJ2-1,CSARDPGRLIF,TGCAGTGCTAGAGACCCGGGACGTTTGATCTTC
TRBV7-2,NA,NA,TRBJ2-3,CASSLAQGDTQYF,TGTGCCAGCAGCTTAGCGCAGGGGGATACGCAGTATTTT
TRBV27,NA,TRBD1,TRBJ1-5,CASSHGTGVNQPQHF,TGTGCCAGCAGCCACGGGACAGGGGTCAATCAGCCCCAGCATTTT
TRBV19,NA,NA,TRBJ1-1,CASSEQRSTEAFF,TGTGCCAGTAGTGAACAACGGAGCACTGAAGCTTTCTTT
TRBV18,NA,TRBD1,TRBJ1-1,CASSHETGITLIDTEAFF,TGTGCCAGCTCACATGAGACAGGGATAACATTGATCGACACTGAAGCTTTCTTT
TRBV24-1,NA,NA,TRBJ2-3,CATSAGGGTDTQYF,TGTGCCACCAGTGCTGGAGGCGGCACAGATACGCAGTATTTT
TRBV30,NA,NA,TRBJ1-1,CAWKAGAVFF,TGTGCCTGGAAGGCAGGGGCTGTTTTCTTT
TRBV18,NA,TRBD1,TRBJ2-7,CASSLGQGPYEQYF,TGTGCCAGCTCACTGGGACAGGGGCCCTACGAGCAGTACTTC